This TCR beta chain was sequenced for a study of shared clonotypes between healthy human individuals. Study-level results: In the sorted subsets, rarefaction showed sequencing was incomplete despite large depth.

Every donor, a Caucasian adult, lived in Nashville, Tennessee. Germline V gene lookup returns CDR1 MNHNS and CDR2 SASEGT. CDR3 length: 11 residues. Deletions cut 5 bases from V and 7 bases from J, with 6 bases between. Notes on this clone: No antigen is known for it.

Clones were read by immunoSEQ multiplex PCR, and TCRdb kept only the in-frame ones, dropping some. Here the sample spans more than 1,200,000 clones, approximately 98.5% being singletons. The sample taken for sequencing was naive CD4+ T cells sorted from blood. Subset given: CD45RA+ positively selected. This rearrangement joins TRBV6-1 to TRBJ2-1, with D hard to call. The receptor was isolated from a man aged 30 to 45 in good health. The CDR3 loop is CASSPYNEQFF. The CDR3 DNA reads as TGTGCCAGCAGTCCTTATAATGAGCAGTTCTTC.